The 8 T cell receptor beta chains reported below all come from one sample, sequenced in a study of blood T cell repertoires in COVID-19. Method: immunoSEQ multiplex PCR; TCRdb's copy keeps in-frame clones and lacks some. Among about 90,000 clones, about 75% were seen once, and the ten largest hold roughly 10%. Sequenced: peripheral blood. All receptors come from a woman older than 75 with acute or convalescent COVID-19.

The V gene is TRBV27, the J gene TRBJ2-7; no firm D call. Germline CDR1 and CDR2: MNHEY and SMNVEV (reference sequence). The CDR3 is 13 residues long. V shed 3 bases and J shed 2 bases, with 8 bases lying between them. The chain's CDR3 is CASSFASAYEQYF. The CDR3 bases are TGTGCCAGCAGTTTCGCCTCAGCCTACGAGCAGTACTTC.

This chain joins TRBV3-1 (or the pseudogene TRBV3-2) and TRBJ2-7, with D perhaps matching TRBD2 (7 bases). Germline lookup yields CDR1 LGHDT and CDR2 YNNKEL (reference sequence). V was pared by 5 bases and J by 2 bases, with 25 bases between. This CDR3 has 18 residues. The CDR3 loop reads CASSRDRGNSGWTYEQYF. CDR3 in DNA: TGTGCCAGCAGCAGAGATAGGGGGAATAGCGGGTGGACCTACGAGCAGTACTTC.

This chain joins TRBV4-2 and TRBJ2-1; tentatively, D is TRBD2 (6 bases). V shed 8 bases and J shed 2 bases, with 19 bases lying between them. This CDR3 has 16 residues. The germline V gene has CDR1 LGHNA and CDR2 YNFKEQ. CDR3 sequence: CASRRGLQTPYNEQFF. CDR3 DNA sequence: TGTGCCAGCCGGCGGGGACTTCAAACCCCCTACAATGAGCAGTTCTTC.

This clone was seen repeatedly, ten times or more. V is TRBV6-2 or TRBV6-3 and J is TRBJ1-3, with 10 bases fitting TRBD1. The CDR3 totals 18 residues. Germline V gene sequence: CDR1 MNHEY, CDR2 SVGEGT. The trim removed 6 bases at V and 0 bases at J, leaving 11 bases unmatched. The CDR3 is CASRPPPGTGDSGNTIYF. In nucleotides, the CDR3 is TGTGCCAGCAGACCTCCGCCCGGGACAGGGGACTCTGGAAACACCATATATTTT.

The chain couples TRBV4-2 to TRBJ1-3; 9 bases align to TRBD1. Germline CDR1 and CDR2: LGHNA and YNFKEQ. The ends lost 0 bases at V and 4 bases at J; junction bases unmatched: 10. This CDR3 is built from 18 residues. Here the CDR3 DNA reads TGTGCCAGCAGCCAAGATCCCGTCACAGGGGGCGACGGAAACACCATATATTTT. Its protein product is CASSQDPVTGGDGNTIYF.

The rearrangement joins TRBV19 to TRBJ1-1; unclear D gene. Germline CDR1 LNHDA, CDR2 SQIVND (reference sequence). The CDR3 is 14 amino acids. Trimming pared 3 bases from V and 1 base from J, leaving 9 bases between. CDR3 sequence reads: CASSIGQQNTEAFF. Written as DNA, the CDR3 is TGTGCCAGTAGTATTGGGCAGCAGAACACTGAAGCTTTCTTT.

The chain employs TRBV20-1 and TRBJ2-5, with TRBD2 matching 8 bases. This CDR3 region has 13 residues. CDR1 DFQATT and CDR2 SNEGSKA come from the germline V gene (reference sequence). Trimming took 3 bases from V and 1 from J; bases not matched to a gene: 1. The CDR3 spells CSASRGGQETQYF. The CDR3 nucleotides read TGCAGTGCTAGTCGGGGGGGCCAAGAGACCCAGTACTTC.

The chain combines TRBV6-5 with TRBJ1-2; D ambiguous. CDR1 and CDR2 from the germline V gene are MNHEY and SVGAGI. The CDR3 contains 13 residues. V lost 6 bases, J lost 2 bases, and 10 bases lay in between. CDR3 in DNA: TGTGCCAGCAGGGACTGGGGAAACTATGGCTACACCTTC. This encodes CASRDWGNYGYTF.